One and the same sample provided the 9 T cell receptor beta chains below, sequenced in a study of beta chain features in type 1 diabetes. Study-level findings and limits: Shorter TCRB CDR3s, moderately but significantly so, were found in Type 1 diabetes patients in all four CD4+ subsets.

Expressed TCRB transcripts got sequenced, as all isolated RNA was reverse transcribed. Sequenced by immunoSEQ multiplex PCR; TCRdb stores in-frame clones only, minus some. The sample yields 85,000 to 110,000 clones, approximately 30% seen once. Their antigen targets remain unknown. The sequencing input was central memory CD4+ T cells from blood. These receptors originate from a woman aged 18-29 years with type 1 diabetes.

The rearrangement uses TRBV2 and TRBJ2-7; D might be TRBD2 (5 bases). The germline V gene has CDR1 SNHLY and CDR2 FYNNEI. Trimming cost V 5 bases and J 4 bases, with 18 bases left between them. CDR3 length equals 15 residues. Written as DNA, the CDR3 is TGTGCCAGCAGTCTGCAGGTGGGTCAGCGGTACGAGCAGTACTTC. The encoded protein is CASSLQVGQRYEQYF.

This rearrangement joins TRBV7-3 to TRBJ1-1; tentative D call: TRBD1 (6 bases). The CDR3 contains 16 residues. Germline CDR1 SGHTA, CDR2 FQGTGA. V lost 2 bases to trimming and J lost 3 bases, with 16 bases between them. The CDR3 loop reads CASSLSRVYRDTEAFF. The CDR3 DNA reads as TGTGCCAGCAGCTTATCCAGGGTCTACAGGGACACTGAAGCTTTCTTT.

The CDR3 region is CASSLTFSGRTDEQFF. In nucleotides, the CDR3 is TGCGCCAGCAGCTTGACCTTTAGCGGGAGGACCGATGAGCAGTTCTTC. The J gene is TRBJ2-1, the V gene TRBV5-1; TRBD2 matches at 10 bases. The CDR3 length is 16 residues. From germline, CDR1 is SGHRS and CDR2 YFSETQ. After removal of 1 base from V and 8 bases from J, the junction contained 9 bases not matched to a gene.

The chain links TRBV9 to TRBJ2-3; 8 bases agree with TRBD2. From germline, CDR1 is SGDLS and CDR2 YYNGEE. Unmatched junction bases numbered 5, after V lost 0 bases and J lost 5 bases. The CDR3 runs 15 residues. CDR3 DNA sequence: TGTGCCAGCAGCGTAGGCGGGACTAGGGGAGATACGCAGTATTTT. This codes for CASSVGGTRGDTQYF.

In this sample, this clone turned up a few times. This chain joins TRBV29-1 and TRBJ2-1; the match to TRBD2 covers 7 bases. Per germline, CDR1 SQVTM and CDR2 ANQGSEA. This CDR3 region has 12 residues. V was pared by 4 bases and J by 13 bases, with 10 bases of the junction left unmatched. CDR3 loop: CSVVREGFLQFF. In nucleotides, the CDR3 is TGCAGCGTTGTTAGGGAGGGCTTTCTCCAGTTCTTC.

This clone has just a few counts. The chain links TRBV5-4 to TRBJ2-1; TRBD2 agrees at 8 bases. The V and J ends lost 0 bases and 3 bases, in that order; junction bases with no gene match: 2. Looked up from germline, CDR1 is SGHNT and CDR2 is YYREEE (reference sequence). This CDR3 spans 15 amino acids. As DNA, the CDR3 is TGTGCCAGCAGCTTGGAAGCGGGGGTCTACAATGAGCAGTTCTTC. It is translated as CASSLEAGVYNEQFF.

This clone appeared a few times. The chain carries TRBV7-7 and TRBJ2-2; 8 nucleotides line up with TRBD1. V dropped 5 bases and J dropped 6; count of bases not matched to a gene: 8. Germline lookup yields CDR1 SSHAT and CDR2 FNYEAQ (reference sequence). The CDR3 totals 15 residues. The CDR3 DNA is TGTGCCAGCAGCATTGGACAGGGCTGGGCCGGGGAGCTGTTTTTT. Translated, it gives CASSIGQGWAGELFF.

For the CDR3, the DNA is TGTGCCAGCAGTTATAGGTGGGGGGTCACCAAAAACATTCAGTACTTC. This encodes CASSYRWGVTKNIQYF. The chain couples TRBV6-5 to TRBJ2-4; D may be TRBD2 (6 bases). Germline assignment: CDR1 MNHEY and CDR2 SVGAGI. The CDR3 is 16 amino acids. V shed 3 bases and J shed 2 bases, with 14 bases lying between them.

The chain has TRBV5-1 and TRBJ1-1, with D tentatively TRBD1 (5 bases). V was pared by 4 bases and J by 8 bases, with 18 bases between. Germline CDR1 is SGHRS and CDR2 is YFSETQ. CDR3 length equals 14 residues. As DNA, the CDR3 is TGCGCCAGCAGCGTGGGAGACAGTCTACAAGAAGCTTTCTTT. It encodes CASSVGDSLQEAFF.